Listed below are T cell receptor beta chains from one sample, sequenced in a study of cytomegalovirus exposure and HLA in healthy donors. The repertoire was sequenced with immunoSEQ multiplex PCR; TCRdb's copy has only in-frame clones and lacks some. Altogether 250,000 or so clones are present, more than 75% being singletons, with the ten largest covering 1% to 1.5%. The sample consisted of PBMCs. The receptors originated from a human donor in good health. Each CDR3 is given with its conserved first and last residue. A D gene is named only where the DNA matches it firmly. Clone size appears in some rows only: once, few, many, or a class for an expanded clone.

CDR3 DNA	CDR3 protein	D gene	clone size	V gene	J gene
TGCGCCAGCAGCCAAACAGGACTAGCGGGACAAGAGACCCAGTACTTC	CASSQTGLAGQETQYF	TRBD2	once	TRBV4-3	TRBJ2-5
TGTGCCAGCAGTACTGGTCGTAGCGGGATTAGCTCCTACAATGAGCAGTTCTTC	CASSTGRSGISSYNEQFF	TRBD2	.	TRBV25-1	TRBJ2-1
TGTGCCAGCAGCTTTGACCCATCGGGCTATGGCTACACCTTC	CASSFDPSGYGYTF	.	.	TRBV7-9	TRBJ1-2
TGTGCCAGCAGCAAAGGCCAGGGTATCAGGGGTGGCTCCTACGAGCAGTACTTC	CASSKGQGIRGGSYEQYF	.	.	TRBV7-9	TRBJ2-7
TGTGCCAGCAGTTTTAGCGGATCTGCGCAGTATTTT	CASSFSGSAQYF	.	.	TRBV28	TRBJ2-3
TGCGCCAGCAGCCAATATTTTCCAGGGGAAACCTACGAGCAGTACTTC	CASSQYFPGETYEQYF	.	.	TRBV4-3	TRBJ2-7
TGCGCCAGCAGTGAGTACACCACAGATACGCAGTATTTT	CASSEYTTDTQYF	.	once	TRBV10-1	TRBJ2-3
TGTGCCAGCAGCGTAGGGTCGGGTGTGAATGAGCAGTTCTTC	CASSVGSGVNEQFF	.	.	TRBV9	TRBJ2-1
TGTGCCAGCGCCCCGGCGGCGGCAGCTTTCTTT	CASAPAAAAFF	.	.	TRBV21-1	TRBJ1-1
TGTGCCAGCAGTGAAGCGGGGGGGTCAAAGCCCCAGCATTTT	CASSEAGGSKPQHF	.	.	TRBV6-1	TRBJ1-5
TGCGCCAGCAGCCGCGGGACAGGGAGGGAAAAACTGTTTTTT	CASSRGTGREKLFF	TRBD1	.	TRBV4-1	TRBJ1-4
TGCGCCAGCAGTGAGACCGACCCACTAGCGGGAGAGGGTACGCAGTATTTT	CASSETDPLAGEGTQYF	TRBD2	.	TRBV10-1	TRBJ2-3
TGTGCCTGGAGTCTGGCTCGATCAAGCTCTGGAAACACCATATATTTT	CAWSLARSSSGNTIYF	.	.	TRBV30	TRBJ1-3
TGCAGCGTTGCCGGCGGGAGGGCTCGGTGGGAGACCCAGTACTTC	CSVAGGRARWETQYF	TRBD2	.	TRBV29-1	TRBJ2-5
TGTGCCAGCAGTTTCCTCGAGAACGCCAAAAACATTCAGTACTTC	CASSFLENAKNIQYF	.	.	TRBV28	TRBJ2-4
TGTGCCATCAGTGAGTCGTCACAGGGGCTAGGCCACGAGCAGTACTTC	CAISESSQGLGHEQYF	TRBD1	.	TRBV10-3	TRBJ2-7
TGTGCCAGCAGTGAAGAGGGCCGGGACTCCTACGAGCAGTACTTC	CASSEEGRDSYEQYF	.	.	TRBV6-1	TRBJ2-7
TGTGCCAGCAGTGACCGTGGCACAGATACGCAGTATTTT	CASSDRGTDTQYF	.	.	TRBV2	TRBJ2-3
TGCGCCAGCAGCCAAGATAAGTCGGGGGAGGGCCGTAGAGATACGCAGTATTTT	CASSQDKSGEGRRDTQYF	TRBD2	few	TRBV4-1	TRBJ2-3
TGTGCCAGCAGCTTAGCGATTGGGCTCAACTACACCTTC	CASSLAIGLNYTF	.	once	TRBV7-2	TRBJ1-2
TGTGCCAGCAGTGGACAGGGGAATGAGCAGTTCTTC	CASSGQGNEQFF	TRBD1	few	TRBV6-6	TRBJ2-1
TGTGCCAGCAGCCTCACAGGGACTGGGGCCAACGTCCTGACTTTC	CASSLTGTGANVLTF	.	.	TRBV2	TRBJ2-6
TGCGCCAGCAGCCAATCGGGGGGATTCTATCTTCAAGATACGCAGTATTTT	CASSQSGGFYLQDTQYF	TRBD2	few	TRBV4-3	TRBJ2-3
TGTGCCAGCAGCCTAAGCGGGAGGTCCACCGGGGAGCTGTTTTTT	CASSLSGRSTGELFF	TRBD2	.	TRBV5-4	TRBJ2-2
TGTGCCAGTAGTATCCGAAGGACAGGGAGCTACGAGCAGTACTTC	CASSIRRTGSYEQYF	TRBD1	.	TRBV19	TRBJ2-7
TGTGCCAGCAGCCTAGGGTGGGGGCATCCCCCTGAAAAACTGTTTTTT	CASSLGWGHPPEKLFF	.	.	TRBV5-4	TRBJ1-4
TGTGCCAGCAGTTCCCCCTACGGAGGAACAGATACGCAGTATTTT	CASSSPYGGTDTQYF	.	.	TRBV7-6	TRBJ2-3